This T cell receptor (beta chain) derives from a study of molecular identifiers for immune sequencing clone quantification. Study context: Replicate experiments took RNA from roughly 20,000 or 100,000 naive CD8 cells, divided it five ways and sequenced four. Study outcomes and limitations: Naive cells had under 1% of molecules in clones above 20 RNA copies, effectors over 97%.

Germline V gives CDR1 MGHRA, CDR2 YSYEKL. Trimming took 4 bases from V and 5 from J; bases not matched to a gene: 6. CDR3 length equals 16 residues. TCRdb re-called the PCR reads through MiXCR, storing one row per CDR3 protein. The profile covers 10,000 or so distinct CDR3 sequences, with around an eighth appearing a single time and about 1.5% taken by the ten largest. This clonotype appeared many times. Its specificity is unknown. Source material: naive CD8+ T cells from blood, with Jurkat cell RNA spiked in. The subset: FACS-sorted CD8+CD4-CCR7+CD45RA+ naive T cells. This TCR derives from a human donor in good health. Some libraries in this study had Jurkat cell RNA spiked in. This chain links TRBV4-1 with TRBJ2-2, with 11 nucleotides matching TRBD1. The CDR3 coding sequence is TGCGCCAGCAGCCTCTCGGACAGGGGGCGGACCGGGGAGCTGTTTTTT. It codes for CASSLSDRGRTGELFF.